Listed below are T cell receptor beta chains from one sample, sequenced in a study of T cell responses to AZD1222 COVID-19 vaccine. Here immunoSEQ multiplex PCR was the method, and the copy in TCRdb shows in-frame clones only, minus some. Of some 130,000 clones listed, roughly 88% are singletons. The starting material was peripheral blood, obtained on day 0 of AZD1222 vaccination. These receptors were taken from an adult in good health. CDR3s include the opening cysteine and the closing phenylalanine or tryptophan. Fields, in order: D gene, clone size, V gene, CDR3 length, J gene, CDR3 protein, CDR3 DNA. A D gene is named only where the DNA matches it firmly. Some rows have no size entry. The others give once, few or many, or a class for an expanded clone.

NA	NA	TRBV20-1	12	TRBJ1-4	CSASKVEEKLFF	TGCAGTGCTAGTAAGGTCGAGGAAAAACTGTTTTTT
NA	NA	TRBV12-5	11	TRBJ2-1	CASGRAGEQFF	TGTGCTAGTGGACGTGCGGGTGAGCAGTTCTTC
NA	NA	TRBV29-1	12	TRBJ1-5	CSAMDIWQPQHF	TGCAGCGCCATGGATATTTGGCAGCCCCAGCATTTT
TRBD1	NA	TRBV7-3	18	TRBJ2-1	CASSVDRGVSLSYNEQFF	TGTGCCAGCAGCGTAGACAGGGGGGTTTCCCTCTCCTACAATGAGCAGTTCTTC
TRBD2	NA	TRBV7-2	15	TRBJ2-3	CASSSIAGDTDTQYF	TGTGCCAGCAGCTCCATAGCGGGAGACACAGATACGCAGTATTTT
TRBD1	NA	TRBV7-2	15	TRBJ1-1	CASSLTGGAGTEAFF	TGTGCCAGCAGCCTAACAGGGGGCGCGGGCACTGAAGCTTTCTTT
NA	NA	TRBV6-2/TRBV6-3	13	TRBJ2-7	CASSYGGVYEQYF	TGTGCCAGCAGTTATGGTGGGGTCTACGAGCAGTACTTC
NA	NA	TRBV6-2/TRBV6-3	15	TRBJ1-2	CASSLGGGADYGYTF	TGTGCCAGCAGCCTCGGGGGGGGCGCTGACTATGGCTACACCTTC
TRBD1	NA	TRBV7-2	15	TRBJ2-3	CASRRQGAVTDTQYF	TGTGCCAGCAGGAGACAGGGGGCCGTCACAGATACGCAGTATTTT
NA	NA	TRBV6-4	13	TRBJ1-5	CASAPGSNQPQHF	TGTGCCAGCGCCCCGGGGAGCAATCAGCCCCAGCATTTT
TRBD2	NA	TRBV7-9	15	TRBJ2-1	CASSLGLAGDNEQFF	TGTGCCAGCAGCCTAGGACTAGCGGGGGACAATGAGCAGTTCTTC
NA	NA	TRBV12-3/TRBV12-4	12	TRBJ2-7	CASRQPPHEQYF	TGTGCCAGCAGGCAACCCCCGCACGAGCAGTACTTC
NA	NA	TRBV7-3	15	TRBJ2-1	CASSSVRGTVGEQFF	TGTGCCAGCAGCTCCGTTAGGGGGACGGTCGGTGAGCAGTTCTTC
TRBD2	NA	TRBV5-6	16	TRBJ2-4	CASSLEWEGTKNIQYF	TGTGCCAGCAGCTTGGAGTGGGAGGGAACCAAAAACATTCAGTACTTC
TRBD1	NA	TRBV9	15	TRBJ1-4	CASSGGTGRNEKLFF	TGTGCCAGCAGCGGTGGGACAGGGAGGAATGAAAAACTGTTTTTT
NA	NA	TRBV29-1	10	TRBJ2-1	CSVDSGEQFF	TGCAGCGTTGACTCCGGTGAGCAGTTCTTC
NA	NA	TRBV5-6	14	TRBJ1-2	CASSLDDSNYGYTF	TGTGCCAGCAGCTTGGACGACAGTAACTATGGCTACACCTTC
NA	NA	TRBV18	16	TRBJ1-5	CASSPKAGHSNQPQHF	TGTGCCAGCTCACCGAAGGCGGGTCATAGCAATCAGCCCCAGCATTTT
NA	NA	TRBV7-8	15	TRBJ2-2	CASSSARGPPGELFF	TGTGCCAGCAGCTCCGCAAGGGGCCCTCCCGGGGAGCTGTTTTTT
NA	NA	TRBV6-5	14	TRBJ1-4	CASRLSLGGEKLFF	TGTGCCAGCAGACTGTCTCTGGGAGGTGAAAAACTGTTTTTT
NA	NA	TRBV5-1	15	TRBJ1-1	CASNYRATVESEAFF	TGCGCCAGCAACTACAGGGCAACCGTTGAGTCGGAAGCTTTCTTT
NA	NA	TRBV9	18	TRBJ1-2	CASSARPDGGGLYGGYTF	TGTGCCAGCAGCGCTAGACCCGACGGGGGTGGCCTTTATGGCGGCTACACCTTC
NA	NA	TRBV15	15	TRBJ2-7	CATSREAQGSYEQYF	TGTGCCACCAGCAGAGAGGCTCAGGGATCCTACGAGCAGTACTTC
NA	NA	TRBV6-5	13	TRBJ2-7	CASSPPGGGEQYF	TGTGCCAGCAGTCCCCCCGGGGGCGGAGAGCAGTACTTC
TRBD1	NA	TRBV24-1	15	TRBJ1-2	CATSRTQGASYGYTF	TGTGCCACCAGTCGGACTCAGGGGGCTTCCTATGGCTACACCTTC
TRBD1	NA	TRBV6-1	15	TRBJ2-1	CASSDRDRTYNEQFF	TGTGCCAGCAGTGATCGGGACAGAACCTACAATGAGCAGTTCTTC
TRBD1	once	TRBV27	14	TRBJ1-5	CASSRQGGNQPQHF	TGTGCCAGCTCTAGACAGGGAGGCAATCAGCCCCAGCATTTT
TRBD1	NA	TRBV28	18	TRBJ1-4	CASSFPSSRTGNNEKLFF	TGTGCCAGCAGTTTCCCCTCGTCCCGGACAGGGAATAATGAAAAACTGTTTTTT
TRBD1	NA	TRBV7-9	13	TRBJ2-7	CASSFSGGHEQYF	TGTGCCAGCAGCTTTTCAGGGGGCCACGAGCAGTACTTC